This T cell receptor beta chain originates from a study of chemoradiotherapy in HPV16-positive cancers. The V end lost 6 bases, the J end lost 2 bases, and 14 bases lay between the germline ends. The CDR3 extends over 14 amino acids. Germline lookup yields CDR1 MNHNS and CDR2 SASEGT. Profiling relied on immunoSEQ multiplex PCR, and the TCRdb table lists in-frame clones only, not all of them. Of approximately 14,000 clones listed, 69% are singletons. The receptor's source is a human donor with HPV-associated anogenital cancer. The sample was collected from a patient who underwent chemoradiotherapy. This sequence joins TRBV6-1 and TRBJ2-7; D is possibly TRBD1 (7 bases). The CDR3 is CASSSQGGPYEQYF. The CDR3 region has the DNA TGTGCCAGCAGCTCTCAGGGGGGTCCCTACGAGCAGTACTTC.